What follows is one T cell receptor beta chain and its context. Its antigen remains unknown. The data were taken from a study of blood T cells in healthy people across ages. Overall study findings and caveats: It was the long-lived donors that had more naive CD4+ cells and higher diversity than aged donors.

For the second PCR, which ran for roughly 6 to 12 cycles, a sample-barcoded 5' primer and a J-beta primer mix were used. Any given sample supplied a minimum of 2.5 million CDR3-containing paired-end reads. MiXCR, run by TCRdb on the 5' RACE reads, gives a single entry per CDR3 protein. Among 1.5 million to 2 million distinct CDR3 sequences listed, about 32% were seen once. From germline, CDR1 is KGHSH and CDR2 LQKENI. The CDR3 contains 14 residues. Trimming removed 4 bases from V and 4 bases from J, with 13 bases in between. This TCR came from a woman aged 25 to 39 in good health. The chain combines TRBV18 with TRBJ1-2, with no clear D. The sequenced sample was blood. The CDR3 region has the DNA TGTGCCAGCTCACAACGCGACATTAGCTATGGCTACACCTTC. It translates to CASSQRDISYGYTF.